This T cell receptor (beta chain) was obtained from a study of PD-L1 blockade in urothelial cancer. Whole-study context: From 2014, patients received atezolizumab, given as 1,200 mg intravenously every 3 weeks. Study findings and constraints: Blood clones associated with the tumor expanded more at 3 weeks in durable-benefit patients.

On this clone itself: What it recognizes is unknown.

Time point noted: pretreatment peripheral blood. Locally advanced or metastatic urothelial carcinoma was diagnosed in the patients. CDR1 WNHNN and CDR2 SYGVQD come from the germline V gene (reference sequence). This CDR3 comprises 14 residues. Trimming took 4 bases from V and 7 from J; bases not matched to a gene: 6. Here immunoSEQ multiplex PCR was the method, and the copy in TCRdb shows in-frame clones only, minus some. The repertoire holds about 43,000 clones, approximately 80% seen once, with about 16% in the top ten. V usage is TRBV10-1 and J usage is TRBJ2-1; 8 nucleotides align to TRBD1. The sample in question was PBMCs, obtained around atezolizumab (anti-PD-L1) treatment. The clonotype comes from a man in his sixties with urothelial cancer. The CDR3 protein is CASSVGQVGNEQFF. In nucleotides, the CDR3 is TGCGCCAGCAGTGTGGGACAGGTCGGTAATGAGCAGTTCTTC.